One sample yielded the 32 T cell receptor beta chains listed below, sequenced in a study of CD8 T cells in Susac syndrome. About 0.45 to 1 ug RNA was reverse transcribed with random hexamers. TCRdb reprocessed the immunoSEQ multiplex PCR reads with MiXCR, giving one entry per CDR3 protein. This table holds 50,000 or so distinct CDR3 sequences, around 93% found once. Sequencing used CD8+ T cells from PBMCs. The receptors derive from a human donor in good health.

This chain connects TRBV5-1 to TRBJ2-7, with D perhaps TRBD2 (5 bases). Germline CDR1 is SGHRS and CDR2 is YFSETQ. V gave up 0 bases and J gave up 4 bases, with 11 bases separating them. CDR3 size: 14 residues. The CDR3 here is CASSLGGGVYEQYF. In DNA, the CDR3 is TGCGCCAGCAGCTTGGGAGGAGGTGTATACGAGCAGTACTTC.

On this clonotype itself: The junction differs from germline at one of its ends, possibly a read error. This chain connects TRBV29-1 to TRBJ1-1; no definite D call. Germline V lookup: CDR1 SQVTM, CDR2 ANQGSEA. This CDR3 comprises 12 residues. In DNA, the CDR3 is TGCAGCGTTGAAGGGGCTGATCCAGAAGTTTTCTTT. Translated, it gives CSVEGADPEVFF.

In this sample, this clonotype turned up once. The V gene is TRBV13, the J gene TRBJ2-7, with D possibly TRBD1 on 6 matching bases. Germline V lookup: CDR1 PRHDT, CDR2 FYEKMQ (reference sequence). This CDR3 spans 13 amino acids. V shed 6 bases and J shed 2 bases, with 11 bases lying between them. The CDR3 nucleotides are TGTGCCAGCAGAGGACAGAGAACCTACGAGCAGTACTTC. It is translated as CASRGQRTYEQYF. Filled out from reference TRBV13 and TRBJ2-7, the complete variable domain reads AAGVIQSPRHLIKEKRETATLKCYPIPRHDTVYWYQQGPGQDPQFLISFYEKMQSDKGSIPDRFSAQQFSDYHSELNMSSLELGDSALYFCASRGQRTYEQYFGPGTRLTVT.

The V call is TRBV5-1, the J call TRBJ2-1; tentatively, D is TRBD1 (6 bases). This CDR3 has 15 residues. CDR1 and CDR2 (germline): SGHRS, YFSETQ. Trimming stripped 2 bases from V and 1 base from J, with 10 bases between. CDR3 coding DNA: TGCGCCAGCAGCTTTTTAGGGGGATCCTACAATGAGCAGTTCTTC. This encodes CASSFLGGSYNEQFF. The whole variable domain, filled in from reference TRBV5-1 and TRBJ2-1, reads KAGVTQTPRYLIKTRGQQVTLSCSPISGHRSVSWYQQTPGQGLQFLFEYFSETQRNKGNFPGRFSGRQFSNSRSEMNVSTLELGDSALYLCASSFLGGSYNEQFFGPGTRLTVL.

The chain recombines TRBV6-2 or TRBV6-3 with TRBJ2-4; 12 nucleotides line up with TRBD2. After removal of 7 bases from V and 14 bases from J, the junction contained 9 bases not matched to a gene. The germline V gene encodes CDR1 MNHEY and CDR2 SVGEGT. This CDR3 has 13 residues. The CDR3 nucleotides read TGTGCCAGCAAAAGACTAGCGGGAGATGATGAGTACTTC. It encodes CASKRLAGDDEYF.

The rearrangement uses TRBV12-2 and TRBJ2-7. TRBV12-2 is deemed a pseudogene. The length of the CDR3 is 16 residues. The CDR3 protein is CASRPYWSGITYEQYF. The CDR3 coding sequence is TGTGCAAGTCGCCCTTATTGGAGTGGAATAACCTACGAGCAGTACTTC.

In DNA, the CDR3 is TGTGCCAGCAGCTTGGCTAGGGAAGGCCATGAGCAGTTCTTC. This gives the protein CASSLAREGHEQFF. The chain has TRBV5-6 and TRBJ2-1; unclear D gene. CDR3 length equals 14 residues. Trimming took off 0 bases at V and 8 bases at J, with 12 bases between the two ends. Germline V gene data show CDR1 as SGHDT and CDR2 as YYEEEE.

The gene calls are TRBV4-2 and TRBJ2-1; TRBD2 matches 8 bases. Trimming cost V 0 bases and J 4 bases; bases outside gene matches: 8. This CDR3 contains 17 residues. From germline, CDR1 is LGHNA and CDR2 YNFKEQ. The CDR3 region is CASSQEAGGKWYNEQFF. Here the CDR3 DNA reads TGTGCCAGCAGCCAAGAGGCGGGGGGCAAGTGGTACAATGAGCAGTTCTTC.

The chain recombines TRBV6-6 with TRBJ2-7; D ambiguous. Trimming shortened V by 4 bases and J by 1 base, and 8 bases separated the two germline ends. The CDR3 runs to 13 residues. Germline loops: CDR1 MNHNY, CDR2 SVGAGI (reference sequence). The CDR3 here is CASSLLDSYEQYF. CDR3 coding DNA: TGTGCCAGCAGTTTACTCGATTCCTACGAGCAGTACTTC.

This clonotype came up once. This chain connects TRBV15 to TRBJ2-5; 9 bases are a match to TRBD2. CDR1 and CDR2 (germline): LNHNV, YYDKDF (reference sequence). J was trimmed by 5 bases and V by 4 bases; bases with no gene match: 8. This CDR3 comprises 15 residues. The CDR3 region is CATSTTSGPGETQYF. CDR3 sequence (DNA): TGTGCCACCAGCACAACTAGCGGGCCGGGGGAGACCCAGTACTTC.

CDR3: CASSDSFVSDTQYF. DNA of the CDR3: TGTGCCAGCAGTGACTCGTTTGTCTCAGATACGCAGTATTTT. The chain carries TRBV6-4 and TRBJ2-3; no clear D. Germline V gene lookup returns CDR1 MRHNA and CDR2 SNTAGT. V was pared by 0 bases and J by 4 bases, with 8 bases between. This CDR3 is 14 amino acids long.

In this sample, this clonotype turned up once. The chain has TRBV9 and TRBJ1-1; TRBD1 aligns across 7 bases. This CDR3 contains 15 residues. The germline V gene has CDR1 SGDLS and CDR2 YYNGEE. The trim removed 0 bases at V and 1 base at J, leaving 3 bases unmatched. CDR3 region: CASSVVQGRNTEAFF. In DNA form, the CDR3 reads TGTGCCAGCAGCGTAGTACAGGGGAGGAACACTGAAGCTTTCTTT. Variable domain in full (rest from reference TRBV9 and TRBJ1-1): DSGVTQTPKHLITATGQRVTLRCSPRSGDLSVYWYQQSLDQGLQFLIQYYNGEERAKGNILERFSAQQFPDLHSELNLSSLELGDSALYFCASSVVQGRNTEAFFGQGTRLTVV.

This clonotype has a handful of counts. This chain links TRBV20-1 with TRBJ2-1, with 9 bases aligning to TRBD2. V trimming: 0 bases; J trimming: 4 bases; junction bases outside the gene matches: 4. Germline CDR1 and CDR2: DFQATT and SNEGSKA (reference sequence). This CDR3 region has 15 residues. CDR3 residues: CSARDLTSGYNEQFF. In nucleotides, the CDR3 is TGCAGTGCTAGAGATCTGACTAGCGGTTACAATGAGCAGTTCTTC.

The chain is built from TRBV6-6 and TRBJ2-2; a possible D gene is TRBD1 (5 bases). This CDR3 is 14 amino acids long. Germline CDR1 MNHNY, CDR2 SVGAGI (reference sequence). The V gene lost 5 bases and the J gene lost 6 bases, with 13 bases spanning the gap. The CDR3 DNA sequence: TGTGCCAGCAGTCCGCGCCAAGGGGCCGGGGAGCTGTTTTTT. Its protein is CASSPRQGAGELFF.

This chain joins TRBV3-1 and TRBJ2-1, with 10 bases identical to TRBD1. Losses at the gene ends were 4 bases for V and 3 bases for J; bases not matched to a gene: 18. The CDR3 is made up of 20 amino acids. Germline V lookup: CDR1 LGHDT, CDR2 YNNKEL (reference sequence). The CDR3 here is CASSPRTGGVITKLYNEQFF. In DNA, the CDR3 is TGTGCCAGCAGCCCCCGGACAGGGGGGGTCATTACTAAACTCTACAATGAGCAGTTCTTC.

The chain is built from TRBV10-3 and TRBJ2-7; D gene ambiguous. The CDR3 runs to 16 residues. V lost 0 bases, J lost 2 bases, and 14 bases lay in between. Germline V lookup: CDR1 ENHRY, CDR2 SYGVKD. CDR3 sequence reads: CAISESSGPNPYEQYF. CDR3 in DNA: TGTGCCATCAGTGAGTCTTCGGGCCCCAACCCCTACGAGCAGTACTTC.

This clonotype has only one observation. The chain is built from TRBV7-9 and TRBJ2-7, with a tentative D call TRBD2 (5 bases). V shed 5 bases and J shed 5 bases, with 10 bases lying between them. The CDR3 sequence is 12 residues long. CDR1 is SEHNR, CDR2 FQNEAQ, per germline (reference sequence). CDR3 protein: CASSRTPHEQYF. CDR3 sequence (DNA): TGTGCCAGCAGCAGGACTCCTCACGAGCAGTACTTC.

This chain uses TRBV3-1 with TRBJ2-5; D may be TRBD2 (5 bases). Trimming left V 0 bases short and J 0 bases short, with 17 bases between. Germline CDR1 reads LGHDT; CDR2 reads YNNKEL (reference sequence). The CDR3 has 18 amino acids. CDR3 protein: CASSQDGRHPMYQETQYF. The CDR3 DNA sequence: TGTGCCAGCAGCCAAGATGGGAGACACCCGATGTACCAAGAGACCCAGTACTTC.

CDR3 bases: TGTGCCAGCAGCTTAGACCTTTCCTACGAGCAGTACTTC. Protein sequence: CASSLDLSYEQYF. The V gene is TRBV7-2, the J gene TRBJ2-7; D unresolved. Germline-derived CDR1 and CDR2 are SGHTA and FQGNSA. The CDR3 has 13 amino acids. V was cut by 1 base and J by 1 base, with 5 bases left in between.

The rearrangement links TRBV4-1 to TRBJ1-1, with D hard to call. The CDR3 spans 14 residues. CDR1 and CDR2 from the germline V gene are MGHRA and YSYEKL. V was trimmed by 1 base and J by 4 bases, leaving 10 bases between them. CDR3 DNA sequence: TGCGCCAGCAGCCAAGGGGTGGGGAGCACTGAAGCTTTCTTT. This codes for CASSQGVGSTEAFF.

This rearrangement joins TRBV6-1 to TRBJ2-7, with 10 bases matching TRBD2. CDR1 and CDR2 from the germline V gene are MNHNS and SASEGT. V trimming: 1 base; J trimming: 3 bases; junction bases outside the gene matches: 3. The CDR3 has 15 amino acids. The CDR3 reads CASSEEVAGGYEQYF. The CDR3 bases are TGTGCCAGCAGTGAAGAGGTAGCGGGAGGCTACGAGCAGTACTTC.

V is TRBV6-5 and J is TRBJ2-3, with D tentatively TRBD2 (6 bases). The CDR3 consists of 16 residues. The germline gives CDR1 MNHEY, CDR2 SVGAGI. V dropped 4 bases and J dropped 2 bases, with 16 bases sitting between them. The CDR3 sequence is CASSFLGGAITDTQYF. CDR3 DNA: TGTGCCAGCAGTTTCCTGGGGGGAGCGATCACAGATACGCAGTATTTT.

The chain carries TRBV25-1 and TRBJ2-1; 10 nucleotides match TRBD2. V lost 8 bases to trimming and J lost 3 bases; unmatched junction nucleotides: 10. This CDR3 region has 16 residues. Looked up from germline, CDR1 is MGHDK and CDR2 is SYGVNS. CDR3 region: CASGTIAGGIYNEQFF. CDR3 nucleotides: TGTGCCAGCGGGACTATAGCGGGAGGTATCTACAATGAGCAGTTCTTC.

The chain recombines TRBV7-9 with TRBJ2-1; 9 bases map to TRBD2. The germline V gene has CDR1 SEHNR and CDR2 FQNEAQ (reference sequence). The CDR3 has 15 amino acids. V was pared by 5 bases and J by 6 bases, with 8 bases of the junction left unmatched. CDR3 bases: TGTGCCAGCAGCCCGTGGGTAGCGGGAGCCAATGAGCAGTTCTTC. Protein: CASSPWVAGANEQFF.

V is TRBV7-9 and J is TRBJ1-3; unclear D gene. CDR1 is SEHNR and CDR2 is FQNEAQ in the germline V gene (reference sequence). This CDR3 comprises 17 residues. V was cut by 5 bases and J by 3 bases, with 20 bases left in between. The CDR3 reads CASSPPRTAESGNTIYF. The CDR3 nucleotides are TGTGCCAGCAGCCCACCACGGACGGCCGAGAGTGGAAACACCATATATTTT.

The table lists this clonotype with a few counts. The chain is built from TRBV7-9 and TRBJ2-5, with D perhaps matching TRBD2 (6 bases). The CDR3 length is 19 residues. CDR1 SEHNR and CDR2 FQNEAQ come from the germline V gene (reference sequence). The ends were cut back, 4 bases at V and 5 bases at J, with 29 bases in the middle. DNA of the CDR3: TGTGCCAGCAGCTCCGTGGGGGGACGGGGGAAAAAAGTATCGGAGACCCAGTACTTC. Encoded protein: CASSSVGGRGKKVSETQYF.

The count of this clonotype is one. The genes are TRBV19 and TRBJ2-1; the D gene could be TRBD1 or TRBD2 (5 bases each). CDR3 length: 13 residues. CDR1 and CDR2 (germline): LNHDA, SQIVND (reference sequence). V shed 4 bases and J shed 4 bases, with 8 bases lying between them. The CDR3 reads CASSRDVYNEQFF. Written as DNA, the CDR3 is TGTGCCAGTAGTAGGGACGTGTACAATGAGCAGTTCTTC. The full variable domain, with the rest looked up from reference TRBV19 and TRBJ2-1, is DGGITQSPKYLFRKEGQNVTLSCEQNLNHDAMYWYRQDPGQGLRLIYYSQIVNDFQKGDIAEGYSVSREKKESFPLTVTSAQKNPTAFYLCASSRDVYNEQFFGPGTRLTVL.

The CDR3 reads CASSSHHTGELFF. The DNA of the CDR3 is TGTGCCAGCAGCTCCCATCACACCGGGGAGCTGTTTTTT. V gene TRBV7-9 combines with J gene TRBJ2-2, with unresolved D. The germline gives CDR1 SEHNR, CDR2 FQNEAQ (reference sequence). The V gene lost 4 bases and the J gene lost 3 bases, with 6 bases spanning the gap. CDR3 length equals 13 residues.

This clonotype turned up a few times. The chain uses TRBV7-2 and TRBJ2-7, with TRBD1 identical over 7 bases. This CDR3 contains 12 residues. The trim removed 10 bases at V and 3 bases at J, leaving 6 bases unmatched. Germline lookup yields CDR1 SGHTA and CDR2 FQGNSA. The CDR3 DNA follows: TGTGCCATGACAGGGAAATACTACGAGCAGTACTTC. This encodes CAMTGKYYEQYF.

The chain employs TRBV29-1 and TRBJ1-2; weak D call: TRBD1 (6 bases). Germline V gene sequence: CDR1 SQVTM, CDR2 ANQGSEA. Deletions cut 0 bases from V and 5 bases from J, with 16 bases between. The CDR3 totals 15 residues. The CDR3 DNA reads TGCAGCGTTGAAGACCGACTCAGGGGAGGGTATGGCTACACCTTC. It yields the protein CSVEDRLRGGYGYTF.

The chain couples TRBV30 to TRBJ2-1, with 7 bases identical to TRBD2. In germline, CDR1 is GTSNPN, CDR2 SVGIG (reference sequence). V shed 3 bases, J shed 2 bases, and the junction held 4 bases outside the gene matches. This CDR3 region has 14 residues. CDR3 DNA sequence: TGTGCCTGGAGGGCGGGAGCTCCCTACAATGAGCAGTTCTTC. Protein sequence: CAWRAGAPYNEQFF.

The chain uses TRBV5-6 and TRBJ2-1; D gene ambiguous. Germline V gene data show CDR1 as SGHDT and CDR2 as YYEEEE. V was trimmed by 6 bases and J by 6 bases, leaving 10 bases between them. This CDR3 is 12 amino acids long. CDR3 DNA: TGTGCCAGCAATTTCCGGGTCAATGAGCAGTTCTTC. This encodes CASNFRVNEQFF.